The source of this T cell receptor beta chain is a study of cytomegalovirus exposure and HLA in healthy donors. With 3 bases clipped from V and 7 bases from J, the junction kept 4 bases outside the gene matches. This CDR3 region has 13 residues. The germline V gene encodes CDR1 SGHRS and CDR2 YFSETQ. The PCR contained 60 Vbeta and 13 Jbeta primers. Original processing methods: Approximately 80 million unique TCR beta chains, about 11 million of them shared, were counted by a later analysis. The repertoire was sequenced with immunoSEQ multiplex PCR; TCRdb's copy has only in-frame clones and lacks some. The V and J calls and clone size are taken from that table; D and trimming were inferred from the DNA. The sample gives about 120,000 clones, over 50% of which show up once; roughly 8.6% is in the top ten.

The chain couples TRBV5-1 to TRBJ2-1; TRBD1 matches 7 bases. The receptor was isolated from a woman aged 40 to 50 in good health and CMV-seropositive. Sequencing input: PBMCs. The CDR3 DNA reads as TGCGCCAGCAGCTCGCAACAGGGGAATGAGCAGTTCTTC. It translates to CASSSQQGNEQFF.